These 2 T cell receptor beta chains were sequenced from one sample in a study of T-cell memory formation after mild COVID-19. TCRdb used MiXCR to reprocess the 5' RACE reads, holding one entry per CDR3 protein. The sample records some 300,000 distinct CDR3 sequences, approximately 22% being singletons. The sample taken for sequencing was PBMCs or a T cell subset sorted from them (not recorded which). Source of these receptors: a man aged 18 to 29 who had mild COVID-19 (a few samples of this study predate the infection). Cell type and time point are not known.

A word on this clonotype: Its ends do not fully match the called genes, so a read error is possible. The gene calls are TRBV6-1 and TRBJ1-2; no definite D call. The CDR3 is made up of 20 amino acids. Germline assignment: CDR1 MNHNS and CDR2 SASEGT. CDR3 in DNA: TGTGCCAGCAGTGAAGCGCTGGGCTCTTTCATTGCGGTGGCTAACTATGGCTACACATTC. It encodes CASSEALGSFIAVANYGYTF.

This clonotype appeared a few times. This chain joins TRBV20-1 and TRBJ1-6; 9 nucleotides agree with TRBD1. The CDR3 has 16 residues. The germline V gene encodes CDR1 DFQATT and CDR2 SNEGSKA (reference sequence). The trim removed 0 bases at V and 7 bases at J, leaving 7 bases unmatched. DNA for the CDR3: TGCAGTGCTAGAGATCCGGGACAGGGTCAGAATTCACCCCTCCACTTT. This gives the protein CSARDPGQGQNSPLHF.